This section outlines one T cell receptor (beta chain) sequence together with its context. This clone was observed a handful of times. Its antigen is still unknown. No much larger clonotype is one base removed from it; base qualities were not supplied. The cohort was made up of 666 healthy bone marrow donors. Cohort members were all nominally healthy when sampled, although unrecorded immune exposures were likely present. The donor tested CMV seronegative and was one of the 352 seronegative cohort members. Each donor provided a peripheral blood sample, and peripheral blood mononuclear cells were used for TCR beta sequencing. Genomic DNA was extracted from the blood cell samples with the Qiagen DNeasy Blood Extraction Kit. This sample was included in a study of cytomegalovirus exposure and HLA in healthy donors (dated 2017 in TCRdb). Context from the whole study: An earlier analysis of more than 550 of the donors reported about 280 Gb of sequence data and 95 million to 140 million unique TCR beta sequences obtained from about 179 million T cells. Genome-wide SNP genotypes for about 65% of the roughly 670 donors were used in a later genetic analysis, which treated that subset as a discovery cohort. An earlier analysis of some 600 of the donors applied high-throughput TCR beta sequencing to assess whether each TCR beta V gene segment acted as functional or pseudogenic. Rather than drawing on any new phenotypic data, the later analysis identified candidate immune exposures from TCR beta sequences and the way those sequences occurred across donors. Among about 360 genotyped donors of the cohort, an average of approximately 240,000 unique TCR beta nucleotide sequences were sequenced per donor, approximately 20% of them non-productive. Several DR-DQ haplotypes were treated as single units for association and clustering because of strong linkage in the cohort. Approximately 330 gigabases of sequencing data and 70 million to 95 million unique TCR sequences made up an early release that covered roughly 670 HLA-typed donors. Of the roughly 410 genotyped donors, 65% to 90% were placed in the genetic ancestry cluster associated with self-reported Caucasian donors. The T cell repertoires of several hundred subjects were profiled by immunosequencing and related to cytomegalovirus serostatus. Typing coverage differed by locus: A, B, C, DRB1 and DQB1 were typed in roughly 620-630 donors, DQA1 in about 500, DPA1 in around 600, and DPB1 in around 490. The aim of the study was to test whether cataloging public T cell receptors could identify signatures of past pathogen exposure. Besides the first cohort of around 700 subjects, a separate validation cohort made up of over 95 different subjects was used. Both class I and class II loci were covered by HLA typing, at four-digit resolution. The study combined high-throughput TCR immunosequencing, statistical association of individual TCRs with disease status, and machine learning to predict cytomegalovirus infection status. All discovery cohort repertoires had been generated on a single sequencing platform. To study patterns of TCR occurrence, a later analysis re-analyzed previously published TCR beta repertoires from more than 550 donors and added high-resolution HLA genotyping. Donor age, sex, ethnicity and CMV serostatus were collected together with the repertoire data.

The library relied on the immunoSEQ multiplex PCR assay. For the multiplex PCR, a mixture combining 60 forward primers for TCR Vbeta segments and 13 reverse primers for TCR Jbeta segments was used. The CDR3 region of rearranged TCR beta genes was amplified from genomic DNA with a multiplex PCR assay. On the Illumina HiSeq System, the amplified TCR beta libraries were sequenced as 87-base-pair reads. The original pipeline was this. In a later analysis, roughly 80 million unique TCR beta chains were counted across the approximately 620 repertoires, and roughly 11 million of these chains were shared by at least two donors. To remove PCR and sequencing errors, raw reads were error-corrected and collapsed into unique sequences using a nearest-neighbor algorithm that merged closely related sequences. CDR3 sequences were aligned to IMGT reference sequences to assign V, D and J gene segments. For a sequence to be retained, a match of at least six nucleotides was required to both a V gene segment and a J gene segment. Rearrangements were classified as productive when the CDR3 lacked stop codons and remained in frame with V and J, and all other rearrangements were classified as non-productive. CDR3 was defined according to IMGT convention as the region running from the second conserved V-encoded cysteine to the conserved J-encoded phenylalanine. In an earlier analysis of around 570 of the donors, sequences lacking an unambiguous match to a single V gene segment were excluded. In an earlier analysis of approximately 500 of the donors, a V segment was called functional when productive rearrangements were above 56.7%, and segregating when the standard deviation between donors exceeded 5%. A statistical classification framework was built for diagnosing cytomegalovirus status from the catalog of TCR beta chain sequences. A later analysis assigned V and J genes by comparing TCR nucleotide sequences with IMGT/GENE-DB human TR gene sequences. Using the TCRdist pipeline, a later analysis assigned CDR3 sequences along with most-parsimonious VDJ recombination scenarios. A later analysis defined each TCR beta chain by its CDR3 amino acid sequence plus V-gene family, and excluded reads lacking a unique V-gene family. To address suspected cross-contamination and a sequencing artifact, a later analysis removed some 620 highly shared, low-generation-probability nucleotide sequences. A later analysis calculated a clonal expansion index for each public chain from normalized within-repertoire ranks of inferred template counts. Generation probabilities in a later analysis came from a VDJ recombination model fitted to out-of-frame rearrangements, and those results were checked against IGoR. In a later analysis, TCR-TCR, TCR-HLA and TCR-CMV co-occurrence was scored with hypergeometric tests, and a repertoire-size bias correction was applied to TCR pairs. False discovery rates were estimated in a later analysis by permuting HLA or CMV assignments 20 times. A later analysis grouped co-occurring TCRs with DBSCAN, adding TCRdist sequence similarity when clustering within HLA-allele-positive subsets. For co-occurrence clustering, repertoires with fewer than 30,000 or more than 120,000 public chains were excluded, along with about five repertoires with anomalous nucleotide sharing. Drawn from immuneACCESS, this table holds only the in-frame rearrangements with V and J called that TCRdb kept. Clones are partly lost; checked studies trace under half to an unresolved V gene and leave the rest unexplained. V and J calls and clone size are those listed in that table; D and trimming were worked out from the DNA. In all, the sample holds roughly 120,000 clones, and around three quarters of those were seen once. Together, the top ten hold roughly 3.5% of the sample.

V ends up 6 bases short and J 2 bases short, with an unmatched junction base count of 10. CDR1 and CDR2, looked up from the germline V gene (reference sequence), are MNHNY and SVGAGI. From cysteine to phenylalanine, the CDR3 is 15 amino acids long. Only the CDR3 region is kept as DNA, spanning 45 bases read in frame from base 1. Results the study describes overall, beyond this receptor: The 87-base-pair reads could not distinguish some IMGT-functional V segments, including TRBV6-2 and TRBV6-3, so those segments were excluded. In a later analysis, the rate of TCR association differed among HLA loci, with DRB1 alleles having the most associated TCRs and HLA-C alleles having the fewest. Roughly uniform sequencing depth across donors was assumed in presence/absence analyses, although this assumption may not hold. For the cohort, immune exposure information was limited to CMV serostatus. Because counts were too low, roughly 18 rarely observed V segments, including chromosome 9 orphons, were left out of the earlier analysis of 587 of the donors. Three of the identified cytomegalovirus-associated TCR beta chains were confirmed in vitro to be specific for cytomegalovirus antigens. At a false discovery rate of 0.05, a later analysis linked fewer than 20,000 TCR beta sequences to specific HLA alleles. In this cohort, only TCR beta chains were sequenced, and detectable features were limited by the absence of alpha or paired-chain data. The study listed 164 TCR beta chains as associated with cytomegalovirus. Linkage disequilibrium might explain the correlated functional status among segregating V segments, but an unknown experimental factor could not be ruled out. A further reported finding was that TCR beta sequences accurately predicted the HLA-A and HLA-B alleles for most subjects in the first cohort. A later genetic analysis reported fewer N-insertions in productive TCRs among donors in an Asian-associated ancestry cluster than the approximately 700-donor mean. Because some donors lacked HLA typing at each locus, the association tests relied only on the typed subset. The classifier was reported to diagnose cytomegalovirus status with high specificity and sensitivity in both the original and validation cohorts. V-gene and J-gene trimming of TCR beta chains was associated with a missense DCLRE1C variant in a later genetic analysis, and the association was replicated in an independent cohort. Compared with equally common non-associated chains, HLA-associated TCR beta chains in a later analysis were more clonally expanded and had lower generation probabilities. Most TCR sequences were seen in very few donors, while some public TCRs were found in many individuals. According to the authors, the approach could potentially be generalized to other disease states and immunological phenotypes. A cluster of highly shared sequence variants was judged likely to represent a technical artifact of the sequencing pipeline. In an earlier analysis of several hundred of the donors, most TCR beta V segments were observed in productive rearrangements about 90% or about 30% of the time, broadly matching IMGT annotations. A later analysis found that most CMV-associated TCR beta chains appeared HLA-restricted, with HLA associations seemingly driven largely by CMV exposure. A later analysis reported that several top co-occurrence clusters appeared linked to parvovirus B19, influenza, CMV and Epstein-Barr virus. When HLA alleles, especially DR and DQ, strongly co-occurred, TCR associations were difficult to assign to individual alleles.

The chain is assembled from TRBV6-6 and TRBJ2-7, with 7 central nucleotides matching TRBD1. The sequenced sample consisted of PBMCs. This receptor was obtained from a man in his forties in good health and CMV-seronegative. The DNA is as follows: TGTGCCAGCAGCACTGGACAGGCTACCCCCTACGAGCAGTACTTC. It encodes CASSTGQATPYEQYF.